The 23 T cell receptor beta chains reported below all come from one sample, sequenced in a study of T-cell reconstitution after alpha-beta-depleted transplantation in children. Preparation of the TCRbeta library was carried out with unique molecular identifiers. Using its own MiXCR run on the PCR reads, TCRdb lists one record per CDR3 protein. The sample contains approximately 520,000 distinct CDR3 sequences, 32% of which appear only once. The sample was PBMCs from the stem cell graft donor, taken from the stem cell graft. Receptors were obtained from a human donor who donated a stem cell graft to a child with aplastic anemia.

The chain recombines TRBV29-1 with TRBJ2-3; D may correspond to TRBD1 or TRBD2 (6 bases each). The CDR3 covers 14 residues. Looked up from germline, CDR1 is SQVTM and CDR2 is ANQGSEA. Trimming took 7 bases from V and 9 from J, leaving 23 bases between them. Written as DNA, the CDR3 is TGCAGCGGGGAACTAGGCGGAGGGGGTAGAACGCAGTATTTT. It yields the protein CSGELGGGGRTQYF.

This chain connects TRBV7-2 to TRBJ2-1; the match to TRBD2 covers 9 bases. The length of the CDR3 is 15 residues. V shed 2 bases and J 5 bases; nucleotides not matched to a gene: 4. Germline loops: CDR1 SGHTA, CDR2 FQGNSA. CDR3: CASSLPSGTHNEQFF. For the CDR3, the DNA is TGTGCCAGCAGCTTACCTAGCGGGACCCACAATGAGCAGTTCTTC.

V and J are TRBV29-1 and TRBJ2-7; a possible D gene is TRBD1 (5 bases). Germline V gene lookup returns CDR1 SQVTM and CDR2 ANQGSEA. Trimming pared 6 bases from V and 6 bases from J, leaving 15 bases between. The CDR3 is 12 residues long. CDR3: CSVKQDSPEQYF. The CDR3 DNA reads as TGCAGCGTCAAGCAAGACAGCCCCGAGCAGTACTTC.

This rearrangement joins TRBV7-8 to TRBJ1-1; D uncertain. From germline, CDR1 is SGHVS and CDR2 FQNEAQ. The CDR3 runs to 14 residues. The ends were cut back, 6 bases at V and 3 bases at J, with 14 bases in the middle. The CDR3 coding sequence is TGTGCCAGCAGACTCCTCGACGGGTACACTGAAGCTTTCTTT. Protein: CASRLLDGYTEAFF.

There are many counts of this clonotype. V usage is TRBV20-1 and J usage is TRBJ2-1, with no clear D. CDR3 size: 11 residues. Germline lookup yields CDR1 DFQATT and CDR2 SNEGSKA (reference sequence). V lost 0 bases, J lost 7 bases, and 4 bases lay in between. The CDR3 reads CSARERNEQFF. CDR3 DNA: TGCAGTGCTAGAGAAAGGAATGAGCAGTTCTTC.

The chain has TRBV7-2 and TRBJ1-2; TRBD1 matches 10 bases. Germline CDR1 and CDR2: SGHTA and FQGNSA. The J segment lost 8 bases and the V segment lost 5 bases, leaving 11 bases of the junction unmatched. This CDR3 is built from 15 residues. CDR3 amino acids: CASSADRGRLEGYTF. CDR3 DNA: TGTGCCAGCAGCGCGGACAGGGGGAGGTTGGAAGGCTACACCTTC. Together with reference TRBV7-2 and TRBJ1-2, the CDR3 gives the full variable domain: GAGVSQSPSNKVTEKGKDVELRCDPISGHTALYWYRQSLGQGLEFLIYFQGNSAPDKSGLPSDRFSAERTGGSVSTLTIQRTQQEDSAVYLCASSADRGRLEGYTFGSGTRLTVV.

The sample holds one count of this clonotype. A junction boundary mismatches the germline segment, possibly from a read error. This chain connects TRBV5-1 to TRBJ2-1; tentatively, D is TRBD2 (5 bases). The CDR3 spans 15 residues. Per the germline V gene, CDR1 is SGHRS and CDR2 is YFSETQ. The CDR3 DNA reads as TGCGCCAGCAGCTTAGGAGAGGGTTCCTACAATGACCAGTTCTTC. This gives the protein CASSLGEGSYNDQFF.

The V and J genes are TRBV5-1 and TRBJ2-1; D is unresolved. The CDR3 consists of 15 residues. The germline CDR1 and CDR2 sequences are SGHRS and YFSETQ. V lost 0 bases to trimming and J lost 8 bases, with 15 bases between them. CDR3: CASSLERADVDEQFF. The CDR3 DNA sequence: TGCGCCAGCAGCTTGGAAAGGGCGGACGTCGATGAGCAGTTCTTC.

This clonotype was detected only a few times. V and J are TRBV7-9 and TRBJ2-2; D may be TRBD2 (5 bases). Germline lookup yields CDR1 SEHNR and CDR2 FQNEAQ (reference sequence). The CDR3 sequence is 16 residues long. Trimming left V 3 bases short and J 1 base short, with 12 bases between. CDR3 in DNA: TGTGCCAGCAGCTTGGTCCCTCGGGGGAACACCGGGGAGCTGTTTTTT. This encodes CASSLVPRGNTGELFF.

The V gene is TRBV19, the J gene TRBJ1-5; D is uncertain. Germline V gene data show CDR1 as LNHDA and CDR2 as SQIVND (reference sequence). This CDR3 is built from 14 residues. Deletions cut 9 bases from V and 2 bases from J, with 14 bases between. CDR3 loop: CASTESWRNQPQHF. CDR3 in DNA: TGTGCCAGCACCGAGAGCTGGCGCAATCAGCCCCAGCATTTT.

The chain recombines TRBV11-2 with TRBJ2-1; no clear D gene. Trimming left V 1 base short and J 0 bases short, with 16 bases between. The CDR3 loop spans 18 amino acids. Germline CDR1 reads SGHAT; CDR2 reads FQNNGV. The CDR3 DNA follows: TGTGCCAGCAGCTTAGGAACGCTAAGGAGTCTCTCCTACAATGAGCAGTTCTTC. It is translated as CASSLGTLRSLSYNEQFF.

V gene TRBV21-1 combines with J gene TRBJ2-5; TRBD1 is the table's D call and was not checked against the DNA. TRBV21-1 is termed a pseudogene. This CDR3 comprises 14 residues. The CDR3 DNA reads as TGTGCCAGCAGCAAAGGAGACAGCCAAGAGACCCAGTACTTC. It specifies CASSKGDSQETQYF.

The genes are TRBV7-2 and TRBJ1-2, with TRBD1 matching 7 bases. The V gene end was trimmed by 2 bases and the J gene end by 5 bases; junction bases not matched to a gene: 11. Germline CDR1 is SGHTA and CDR2 is FQGNSA. This CDR3 region has 16 residues. CDR3 bases: TGTGCCAGCAGCTTAAATGGTGCAGGGGGAGGGTATGGCTACACCTTC. Its protein product is CASSLNGAGGGYGYTF. The whole variable domain, filled in from reference TRBV7-2 and TRBJ1-2, reads GAGVSQSPSNKVTEKGKDVELRCDPISGHTALYWYRQSLGQGLEFLIYFQGNSAPDKSGLPSDRFSAERTGGSVSTLTIQRTQQEDSAVYLCASSLNGAGGGYGYTFGSGTRLTVV.

The chain links TRBV5-4 to TRBJ2-1; 7 bases map to TRBD2. The CDR3 extends over 15 amino acids. Trimming removed 3 bases from V and 6 bases from J; junction bases left unmatched: 9. Germline lookup yields CDR1 SGHNT and CDR2 YYREEE (reference sequence). The CDR3 nucleotides are TGTGCCAGCAGCTCACCCCCTAGCGGCGTCAATGAGCAGTTCTTC. Protein sequence: CASSSPPSGVNEQFF.

The table lists this clonotype with a few counts. This chain connects TRBV6-1 to TRBJ1-1; TRBD1 is a possible D gene (5 bases). The CDR3 consists of 17 residues. The V gene lost 6 bases and the J gene lost 3 bases, with 23 bases spanning the gap. Per the germline V gene, CDR1 is MNHNS and CDR2 is SASEGT. CDR3 residues: CASSPAGIWGRDTEAFF. The DNA of the CDR3 is TGTGCCAGCAGCCCAGCAGGGATCTGGGGACGGGACACTGAAGCTTTCTTT.

This chain uses TRBV7-2 with TRBJ1-1; D unresolved. The CDR3 runs to 15 residues. With 1 base removed from V and 3 bases from J, the gap between germline ends came to 12 bases. CDR1 SGHTA and CDR2 FQGNSA come from the germline V gene. The CDR3 DNA is TGTGCCAGCAGCTTAGACAGATATGAGTACACTGAAGCTTTCTTT. Translating it yields CASSLDRYEYTEAFF. Drawing the rest from reference TRBV7-2 and TRBJ1-1, the complete variable domain is GAGVSQSPSNKVTEKGKDVELRCDPISGHTALYWYRQSLGQGLEFLIYFQGNSAPDKSGLPSDRFSAERTGGSVSTLTIQRTQQEDSAVYLCASSLDRYEYTEAFFGQGTRLTVV.

This clonotype appeared a few times. The J gene is TRBJ1-4, the V gene TRBV6-5; 9 nucleotides agree with TRBD1. This CDR3 has 15 amino acids. CDR1 and CDR2 (germline): MNHEY, SVGAGI. Trimming cost V 2 bases and J 5 bases; bases outside gene matches: 3. This CDR3 reads CASSYVGTGNEKLFF. In nucleotides, the CDR3 is TGTGCCAGCAGTTACGTGGGGACAGGGAATGAAAAACTGTTTTTT.

This clonotype appeared a few times. V gene TRBV29-1 combines with J gene TRBJ1-1; D not certain. The CDR3 extends over 12 amino acids. Germline V gene data show CDR1 as SQVTM and CDR2 as ANQGSEA. The V end was cut by 3 bases, the J end by 4 bases, with 9 bases between. The DNA for the CDR3 is TGCAGCGTTGACCTGGGGTTCACTGAAGCTTTCTTT. This encodes CSVDLGFTEAFF. Full variable domain (missing parts from reference TRBV29-1 and TRBJ1-1): SAVISQKPSRDICQRGTSLTIQCQVDSQVTMMFWYRQQPGQSLTLIATANQGSEATYESGFVIDKFPISRPNLTFSTLTVSNMSPEDSSIYLCSVDLGFTEAFFGQGTRLTVV.

The rearrangement joins TRBV10-3 to TRBJ2-2; D might be TRBD1 (6 bases). The germline V gene encodes CDR1 ENHRY and CDR2 SYGVKD. The CDR3 contains 14 residues. Trimming cost V 9 bases and J 2 bases, with 13 bases left between them. The CDR3 protein is CAIRQDLNTGELFF. In DNA form, the CDR3 reads TGTGCCATAAGACAGGACCTAAACACCGGGGAGCTGTTTTTT.

There are many counts of this clonotype. The rearrangement uses TRBV5-1 and TRBJ2-1, with TRBD2 matching over 7 bases. In germline, CDR1 is SGHRS, CDR2 YFSETQ. With 0 bases clipped from V and 9 bases from J, the junction kept 9 bases outside the gene matches. This CDR3 has 15 amino acids. In nucleotides, the CDR3 is TGCGCCAGCAGCTTGGCCGCGGGAGATCCGCTTGAGCAGTTCTTC. Its translation is CASSLAAGDPLEQFF. Supplemented by reference TRBV5-1 and TRBJ2-1, the full variable domain reads KAGVTQTPRYLIKTRGQQVTLSCSPISGHRSVSWYQQTPGQGLQFLFEYFSETQRNKGNFPGRFSGRQFSNSRSEMNVSTLELGDSALYLCASSLAAGDPLEQFFGPGTRLTVL.

This clonotype was seen only a few times. The chain is built from TRBV12-5 and TRBJ2-3, with D tentatively TRBD2 (6 bases). V was shortened by 6 bases and J by 0 bases, with 7 bases between the two germline ends. This CDR3 comprises 13 residues. Germline V lookup: CDR1 LGHNT, CDR2 FRNRAP. CDR3 residues: CASGEGSTDTQYF. In DNA form, the CDR3 reads TGTGCTAGTGGGGAGGGGAGCACAGATACGCAGTATTTT. The complete variable domain, with remaining parts taken from reference TRBV12-5 and TRBJ2-3, reads DARVTQTPRHKVTEMGQEVTMRCQPILGHNTVFWYRQTMMQGLELLAYFRNRAPLDDSGMPKDRFSAEMPDATLATLKIQPSEPRDSAVYFCASGEGSTDTQYFGPGTRLTVL.

This clonotype was found a few times. This sequence joins TRBV20-1 and TRBJ1-5, with D hard to call. The CDR3 runs to 13 residues. The V end was cut by 6 bases, the J end by 5 bases, with 14 bases between. The germline CDR1 and CDR2 sequences are DFQATT and SNEGSKA (reference sequence). The CDR3 DNA reads TGCAGTGCAATAAAAGGATTTGATCAGCCCCAGCATTTT. Amino acids: CSAIKGFDQPQHF.

The chain uses TRBV18 and TRBJ2-7, with D perhaps matching TRBD2 (5 bases). Germline lookup yields CDR1 KGHSH and CDR2 LQKENI. The CDR3 length is 16 residues. Trimming shortened V by 3 bases and J by 6 bases, and 21 bases separated the two germline ends. In DNA form, the CDR3 reads TGTGCCAGCTCACCTCAGAACGGGAAGGGAGTAGGCGAGCAGTACTTC. Translated, it gives CASSPQNGKGVGEQYF.